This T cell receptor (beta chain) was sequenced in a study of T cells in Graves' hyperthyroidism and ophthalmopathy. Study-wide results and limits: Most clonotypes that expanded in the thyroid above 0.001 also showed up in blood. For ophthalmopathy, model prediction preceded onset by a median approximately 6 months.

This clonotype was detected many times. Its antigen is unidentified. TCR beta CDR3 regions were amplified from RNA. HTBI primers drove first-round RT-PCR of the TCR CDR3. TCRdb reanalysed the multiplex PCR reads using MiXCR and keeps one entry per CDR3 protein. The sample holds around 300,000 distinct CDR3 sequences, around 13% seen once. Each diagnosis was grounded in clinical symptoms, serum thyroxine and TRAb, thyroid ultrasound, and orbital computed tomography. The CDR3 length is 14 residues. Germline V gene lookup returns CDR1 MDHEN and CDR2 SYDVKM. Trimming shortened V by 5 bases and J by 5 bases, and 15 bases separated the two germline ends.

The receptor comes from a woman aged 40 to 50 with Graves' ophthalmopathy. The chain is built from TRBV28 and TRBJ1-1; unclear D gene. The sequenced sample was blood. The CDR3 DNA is TGTGCCAGCAGTGCACTCCCGCACCGGACTGAAGCTTTCTTT. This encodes CASSALPHRTEAFF.